This T cell receptor beta chain was recovered during a study of blood T cells in healthy people across ages. A few counts support this clonotype. V trimming: 5 bases; J trimming: 10 bases; junction bases outside the gene matches: 4. The CDR3 covers 11 residues. With a J-beta primer mix and a sample-barcoded 5' primer, a second PCR ran about 7 to 12 cycles. TCRdb used MiXCR to reprocess the 5' RACE reads, holding one entry per CDR3 protein. Among 800,000 to 950,000 distinct CDR3 sequences listed, roughly 35% were seen once. The TCR originated in a man between 18 and 29 years old in good health. J is TRBJ2-5 and V is TRBV12-3 or TRBV12-4; 7 nucleotides line up with TRBD1. Sequenced input: blood. CDR3 residues: CASSLTGLQYF. The DNA of the CDR3 is TGTGCCAGCAGTCTGACAGGGCTCCAGTACTTC.